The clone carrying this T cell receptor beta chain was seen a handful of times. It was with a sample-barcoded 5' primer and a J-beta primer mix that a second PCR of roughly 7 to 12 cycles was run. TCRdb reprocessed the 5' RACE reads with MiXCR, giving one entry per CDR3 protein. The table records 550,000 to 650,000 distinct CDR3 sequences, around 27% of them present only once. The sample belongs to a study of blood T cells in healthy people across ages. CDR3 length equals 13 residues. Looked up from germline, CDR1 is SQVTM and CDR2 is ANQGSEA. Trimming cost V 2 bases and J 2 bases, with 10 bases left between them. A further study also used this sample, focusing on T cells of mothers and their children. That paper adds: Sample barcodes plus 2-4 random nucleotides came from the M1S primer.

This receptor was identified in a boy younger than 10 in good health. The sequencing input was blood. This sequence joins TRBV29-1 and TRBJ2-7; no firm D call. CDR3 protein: CSVESPDTYEQYF. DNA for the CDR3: TGCAGCGTTGAATCCCCAGATACCTACGAGCAGTACTTC.